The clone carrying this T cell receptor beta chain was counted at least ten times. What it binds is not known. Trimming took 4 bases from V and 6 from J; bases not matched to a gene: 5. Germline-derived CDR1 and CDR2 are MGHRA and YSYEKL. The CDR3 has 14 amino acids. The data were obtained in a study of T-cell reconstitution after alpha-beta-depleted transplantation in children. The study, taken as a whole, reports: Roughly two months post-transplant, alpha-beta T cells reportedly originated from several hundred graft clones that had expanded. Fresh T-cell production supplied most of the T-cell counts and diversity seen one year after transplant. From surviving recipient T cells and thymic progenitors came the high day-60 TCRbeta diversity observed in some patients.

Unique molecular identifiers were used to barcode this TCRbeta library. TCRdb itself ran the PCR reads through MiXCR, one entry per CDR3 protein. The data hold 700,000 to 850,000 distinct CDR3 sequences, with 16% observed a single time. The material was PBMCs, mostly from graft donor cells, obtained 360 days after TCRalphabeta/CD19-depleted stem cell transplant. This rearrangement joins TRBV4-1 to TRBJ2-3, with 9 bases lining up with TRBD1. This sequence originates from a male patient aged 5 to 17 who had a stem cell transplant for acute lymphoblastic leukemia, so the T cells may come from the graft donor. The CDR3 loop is CASSRTQGADTQYF. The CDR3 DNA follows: TGCGCCAGCAGCCGCACACAGGGGGCGGATACGCAGTATTTT.